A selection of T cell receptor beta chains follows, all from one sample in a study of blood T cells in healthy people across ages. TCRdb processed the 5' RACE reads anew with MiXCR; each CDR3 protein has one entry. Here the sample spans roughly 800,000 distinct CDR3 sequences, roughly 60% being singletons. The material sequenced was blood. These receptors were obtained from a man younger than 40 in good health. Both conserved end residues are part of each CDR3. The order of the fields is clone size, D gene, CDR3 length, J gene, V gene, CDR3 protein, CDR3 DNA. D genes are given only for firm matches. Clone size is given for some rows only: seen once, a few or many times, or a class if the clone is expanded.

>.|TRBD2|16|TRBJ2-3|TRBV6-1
CASSEWVSGGADTQYF
TGTGCCAGCAGTGAATGGGTTAGCGGGGGGGCAGATACGCAGTATTTT
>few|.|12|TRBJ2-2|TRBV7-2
CASSLFTGELFF
TGTGCCAGCAGCTTGTTCACCGGGGAGCTGTTTTTT
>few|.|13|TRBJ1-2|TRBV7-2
CASSLDAYPGYTF
TGTGCCAGCAGCTTAGACGCCTACCCTGGCTACACCTTC
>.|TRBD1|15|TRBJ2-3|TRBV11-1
CASSLDGDREDTQYF
TGTGCCAGCAGCTTAGATGGGGACAGGGAAGATACGCAGTATTTT
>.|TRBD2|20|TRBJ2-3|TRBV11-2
CASSSLKGLAGHYNTDTQYF
TGTGCCAGCAGCTCCCTCAAGGGTCTAGCGGGGCACTACAACACAGATACGCAGTATTTT
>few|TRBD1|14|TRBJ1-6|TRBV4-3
CASSSTGVGSPLHF
TGCGCCAGCAGCTCGACAGGGGTTGGGTCACCCCTCCACTTT
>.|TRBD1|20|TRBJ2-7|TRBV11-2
CASSLVSFPGQDRSDYEQYF
TGTGCCAGCAGCTTAGTAAGTTTTCCGGGACAGGACCGGTCAGACTACGAGCAGTACTTC
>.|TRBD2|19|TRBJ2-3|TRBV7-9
CASRGESGGSRGAADTQYF
TGTGCCAGCAGGGGGGAATCGGGCGGGAGTCGTGGGGCGGCAGATACGCAGTATTTT
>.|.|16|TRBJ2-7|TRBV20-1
CSARGMDAWSSYEQYF
TGCAGTGCTAGAGGAATGGACGCCTGGAGCTCCTACGAGCAGTACTTC
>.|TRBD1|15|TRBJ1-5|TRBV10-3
CAISQGAPGNQPQHF
TGTGCCATCAGTCAGGGGGCGCCGGGCAATCAGCCCCAGCATTTT
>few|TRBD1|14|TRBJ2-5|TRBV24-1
CATSEKTGSETQYF
TGTGCCACCAGTGAGAAGACAGGGTCAGAGACCCAGTACTTC
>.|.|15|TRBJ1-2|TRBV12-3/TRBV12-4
CASTINGGVGGGYTF
TGTGCCAGCACCATCAACGGCGGGGTAGGGGGAGGCTACACCTTC
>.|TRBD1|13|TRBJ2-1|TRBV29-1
CSADRGPYNEQFF
TGCAGTGCCGACAGGGGGCCCTACAATGAGCAGTTCTTC
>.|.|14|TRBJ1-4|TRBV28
CASRSGAAREKLFF
TGTGCCAGCAGGTCGGGAGCGGCCCGAGAAAAACTGTTTTTT
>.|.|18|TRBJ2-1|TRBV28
CASSLLLPAGRAYNEQFF
TGTGCCAGCAGTTTACTACTCCCTGCAGGGCGGGCCTACAATGAGCAGTTCTTC
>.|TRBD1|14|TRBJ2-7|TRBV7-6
CASSQRDRVYEQYF
TGTGCCAGCAGCCAACGGGACAGGGTCTACGAGCAGTACTTC
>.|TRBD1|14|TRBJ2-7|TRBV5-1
CASASGTGGYEQYF
TGCGCCAGCGCATCCGGGACAGGGGGCTACGAGCAGTACTTC
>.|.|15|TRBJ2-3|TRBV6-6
CASRPRGTGTDTQYF
TGTGCCAGCAGGCCCCGGGGGACGGGCACAGATACGCAGTATTTT
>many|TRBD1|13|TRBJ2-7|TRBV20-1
CSARTDRGYEQYF
TGCAGTGCTAGAACGGACAGGGGTTACGAGCAGTACTTC
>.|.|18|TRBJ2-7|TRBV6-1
CASSEYIRGLPEHYEQYF
TGTGCCAGCAGTGAATATATCCGGGGACTCCCCGAGCACTACGAGCAGTACTTC
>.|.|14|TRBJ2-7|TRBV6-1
CASSQTYLIYEQYF
TGTGCCAGCAGTCAGACTTACTTGATCTACGAGCAGTACTTC
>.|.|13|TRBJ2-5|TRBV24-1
CATSEGGQETQYF
TGTGCCACCAGTGAGGGGGGTCAAGAGACCCAGTACTTC
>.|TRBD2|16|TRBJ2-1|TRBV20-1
CSASPPPGGIYNEQFF
TGCAGTGCTAGCCCCCCCCCCGGGGGGATATACAATGAGCAGTTCTTC
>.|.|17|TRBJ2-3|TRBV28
CASSLIGQRGVPDTQYF
TGTGCCAGCAGTTTAATCGGCCAGCGAGGGGTCCCAGATACGCAGTATTTT
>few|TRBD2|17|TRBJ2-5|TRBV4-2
CASSQEVLTGGQETQYF
TGTGCCAGCAGCCAAGAGGTTTTAACGGGGGGGCAAGAGACCCAGTACTTC
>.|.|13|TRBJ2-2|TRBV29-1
CSGRSDLNGELFF
TGCAGCGGACGGTCGGACCTAAACGGGGAGCTGTTTTTT
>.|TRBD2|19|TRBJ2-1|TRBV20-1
CSARDSASGSVKVYNEQFF
TGCAGTGCTAGAGATTCGGCTAGCGGGAGCGTTAAGGTCTACAATGAGCAGTTCTTC
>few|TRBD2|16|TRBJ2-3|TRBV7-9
CASSSRLAGYLDTQYF
TGTGCCAGCAGCTCCAGACTAGCGGGATATCTTGATACGCAGTATTTT
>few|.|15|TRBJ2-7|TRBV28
CASTAYPGSSYEQYF
TGTGCCAGCACCGCCTATCCGGGGAGCTCCTACGAGCAGTACTTC